One sample yielded the 30 T cell receptor beta chains listed below, sequenced in a study of human T cells and chemical hapten exposure. Regarding time point: patch test 2, 6 weeks after DPC sensitization. Regarding treatment: therapeutic diphenylcyclopropenone sensitization with weekly scalp DPC. TCRdb re-analysed the RACE reads in MiXCR, keeping a single row per CDR3 protein. The sample has roughly 94,000 distinct CDR3 sequences, about 9% seen once; the top ten hold around 2%. This sample comprised whole blood, obtained in connection with sensitization to the hapten diphenylcyclopropenone (DPC). The receptor set was obtained from a woman in her 40s with alopecia areata. Some clones in this sample may be carry-over from other donors' samples.

This clonotype was observed at least ten times. J is TRBJ2-3 and V is TRBV6-5; D is perhaps TRBD1 or TRBD2 (5 bases each). The germline V gene has CDR1 MNHEY and CDR2 SVGAGI. V was cut by 1 base and J by 1 base, with 9 bases left in between. The CDR3 is 15 residues long. The CDR3 bases are TGTGCCAGCAGTTACTGGGACGGCGGCACAGATACGCAGTATTTT. It encodes CASSYWDGGTDTQYF.

This clonotype appeared many times. The chain employs TRBV24-1 and TRBJ2-1; perhaps TRBD2 as D (7 bases). CDR3 size: 12 residues. Germline V gives CDR1 KGHDR, CDR2 SFDVKD. The V and J ends lost 9 bases and 7 bases respectively, with 12 bases between them. CDR3 bases: TGTGCCACCGGCGGGGGCGGGAATGAGCAGTTCTTC. It codes for CATGGGGNEQFF.

This sequence joins TRBV5-5 and TRBJ1-1, with no clear D. Germline V gives CDR1 SGHKS, CDR2 YYEKEE (reference sequence). The CDR3 has 13 residues. The V end lost 4 bases, the J end lost 4 bases, and 11 bases lay between the germline ends. The CDR3 nucleotides read TGTGCCAGCAGCACGGACCTCTTCACTGAAGCTTTCTTT. Translating gives CASSTDLFTEAFF.

The chain uses TRBV10-3 and TRBJ2-7; no definite D call. CDR1 ENHRY and CDR2 SYGVKD come from the germline V gene. V lost 2 bases and J lost 6, with 5 bases in between. The CDR3 sequence is 11 residues long. The CDR3 region has the DNA TGTGCCATCAGTGAGGGAATCGAGCAGTACTTC. Protein: CAISEGIEQYF.

The sample holds many counts of this clonotype. This chain joins TRBV28 and TRBJ2-7; 9 bases are a match to TRBD2. After removal of 5 bases from V and 7 bases from J, the junction contained 15 bases not matched to a gene. The CDR3 is made up of 16 amino acids. Per germline, CDR1 MDHEN and CDR2 SYDVKM. This chain's CDR3 is CASSRGTFSGGGEQYF. CDR3 nucleotides: TGTGCCAGCAGTCGTGGGACCTTTAGCGGGGGAGGGGAGCAGTACTTC.

This clonotype showed up many times. The chain employs TRBV11-2 and TRBJ1-3; a possible D gene is TRBD1 (5 bases). The germline gives CDR1 SGHAT, CDR2 FQNNGV. V lost 2 bases, J lost 0 bases, and 14 bases lay in between. The CDR3 has 17 residues. CDR3: CASSLIGLGDSGNTIYF. CDR3 DNA: TGTGCCAGCAGCTTAATAGGTCTGGGGGACTCTGGAAACACCATATATTTT.

As regards this clonotype: Germline and junction disagree at one end, which may indicate a read error. The chain recombines TRBV5-6 with TRBJ1-1; D uncertain. Germline V gene data show CDR1 as SGHDT and CDR2 as YYEEEE. The CDR3 extends over 13 amino acids. The CDR3 bases are TGTGCCCGCAGCTTGGCCGGGAAAAGTGAAGCTTTCTTT. It is translated as CARSLAGKSEAFF.

The chain joins TRBV6-5 to TRBJ1-4; no clear D. The germline gives CDR1 MNHEY, CDR2 SVGAGI. Trimming stripped 4 bases from V and 7 bases from J, with 7 bases between. The CDR3 covers 12 residues. The CDR3 protein is CASSSNSEKLFF. For the CDR3, the DNA is TGTGCCAGCAGTTCCAACAGTGAAAAACTGTTTTTT.

The genes are TRBV12-3 or TRBV12-4 and TRBJ2-7; 8 bases align to TRBD2. V lost 4 bases, J lost 7 bases, and 6 bases stayed unmatched. This CDR3 has 13 residues. DNA of the CDR3: TGTGCCAGCAGTTCGTGGCAGCGGGGGGAGCAGTACTTC. Residues: CASSSWQRGEQYF.

This sequence joins TRBV5-4 and TRBJ2-3; D gene uncertain. CDR1 is SGHNT and CDR2 is YYREEE in the germline V gene (reference sequence). V shed 4 bases and J shed 1 base, with 13 bases lying between them. The CDR3 loop spans 15 amino acids. CDR3 in DNA: TGTGCCAGCAGCCCACTCATGTCCCGCACAGATACGCAGTATTTT. Its protein product is CASSPLMSRTDTQYF. The full variable domain, rest sourced from reference TRBV5-4 and TRBJ2-3, is ETGVTQSPTHLIKTRGQQVTLRCSSQSGHNTVSWYQQALGQGPQFIFQYYREEENGRGNFPPRFSGLQFPNYSSELNVNALELDDSALYLCASSPLMSRTDTQYFGPGTRLTVL.

This clonotype was seen many times. The chain links TRBV12-1 to TRBJ2-1; the tabulated D call, TRBD2, remains unverified against the DNA. TRBV12-1 is flagged as a pseudogene. The CDR3 extends over 17 amino acids. The CDR3 loop reads CASSFQGGRAKGHEQFF. CDR3 DNA sequence: TGTGCCAGCAGCTTTCAGGGTGGGAGGGCGAAGGGACATGAGCAGTTCTTC.

The chain uses TRBV27 and TRBJ2-5, with D uncertain. In germline, CDR1 is MNHEY, CDR2 SMNVEV (reference sequence). V shed 5 bases and J shed 0 bases, with 7 bases lying between them. The CDR3 runs to 13 residues. In DNA form, the CDR3 reads TGTGCCAGCAGTAAGCACGACCAAGAGACCCAGTACTTC. Its protein product is CASSKHDQETQYF.

This clonotype was seen many times. The chain is built from TRBV29-1 and TRBJ2-1; D is unresolved. V shed 6 bases and J shed 7 bases, with 10 bases lying between them. Germline CDR1 SQVTM, CDR2 ANQGSEA. The CDR3 covers 11 residues. The DNA of the CDR3 is TGCAGCGTGGTGATTGCGAATGAGCAGTTCTTC. Translated, it gives CSVVIANEQFF.

This chain joins TRBV11-2 and TRBJ2-7; 14 bases match TRBD2. This CDR3 has 14 amino acids. Germline V lookup: CDR1 SGHAT, CDR2 FQNNGV. V dropped 5 bases and J dropped 6; count of bases not matched to a gene: 3. In DNA form, the CDR3 reads TGTGCCAGCAGCCCGACTAGCGGGAGGGGCGAGCAGTACTTC. Protein sequence: CASSPTSGRGEQYF.

This clonotype has only a few counts. In DNA, the CDR3 is TGTGCCAGCAAGGGCGGCGGCTACACTGAAGCTTTCTTT. Translation: CASKGGGYTEAFF. The rearrangement links TRBV11-2 to TRBJ1-1; D is unclear. The length of the CDR3 is 13 residues. Germline V CDR1 and CDR2: SGHAT, FQNNGV. V was trimmed by 7 bases and J by 3 bases, leaving 12 bases between them.

Many counts were recorded for this clonotype. This rearrangement joins TRBV7-9 to TRBJ1-1, with D possibly being TRBD1 (6 bases). The germline V gene has CDR1 SEHNR and CDR2 FQNEAQ (reference sequence). The CDR3 loop spans 14 amino acids. V dropped 10 bases and J dropped 3 bases, with 18 bases sitting between them. The CDR3 loop reads CATILGGQDTEAFF. In nucleotides, the CDR3 is TGTGCCACCATCCTAGGGGGGCAGGACACTGAAGCTTTCTTT. Drawing the rest from reference TRBV7-9 and TRBJ1-1, the complete variable domain is DTGVSQNPRHKITKRGQNVTFRCDPISEHNRLYWYRQTLGQGPEFLTYFQNEAQLEKSRLLSDRFSAERPKGSFSTLEIQRTEQGDSAMYLCATILGGQDTEAFFGQGTRLTVV.

This clonotype was detected ten times or more. The V call is TRBV28, the J call TRBJ2-3, with D perhaps matching TRBD1 (6 bases). The CDR3 sequence is 15 residues long. From germline, CDR1 is MDHEN and CDR2 SYDVKM. Deletions cut 3 bases from V and 5 bases from J, with 15 bases between. The CDR3 DNA sequence: TGTGCCAGCAGTTTTGCAGGGGTCATCGGAGATACGCAGTATTTT. It codes for CASSFAGVIGDTQYF.

Ten or more counts support this clonotype. Here the CDR3 reads CATGPGGTNTGELFF. DNA of the CDR3: TGTGCCACCGGACCGGGAGGGACGAACACCGGGGAGCTGTTTTTT. The rearrangement joins TRBV5-4 to TRBJ2-2, with 8 nucleotides matching TRBD2. The CDR3 spans 15 residues. Germline CDR1 and CDR2: SGHNT and YYREEE (reference sequence). V lost 9 bases and J lost 0; bases outside the gene matches: 7.

This clonotype was seen a few times. The chain's CDR3 is CASSNRGLSYNEQFF. The CDR3 nucleotides are TGCGCCAGCAGTAACAGGGGGCTCTCCTACAATGAGCAGTTCTTC. The V call is TRBV10-1, the J call TRBJ2-1; 9 bases match TRBD1. Trimming took 5 bases from V and 0 from J; bases not matched to a gene: 2. Germline CDR1 WNHNN, CDR2 SYGVQD (reference sequence). The CDR3 has 15 residues.

The J gene is TRBJ1-6, the V gene TRBV4-2; D is unclear. Trimming stripped 7 bases from V and 10 bases from J, with 17 bases between. The germline CDR1 and CDR2 sequences are LGHNA and YNFKEQ. The CDR3 loop spans 14 amino acids. CDR3 coding DNA: TGTGCCAGCACCCGAGGGAGGTACAGCTCACCCCTCCACTTT. Its protein is CASTRGRYSSPLHF.

The V gene is TRBV7-9, the J gene TRBJ1-2; no clear D gene. CDR1 and CDR2 (germline): SEHNR, FQNEAQ (reference sequence). The CDR3 covers 13 residues. Between the trimmed V and J ends, which lost 0 bases and 6 bases, there was a span of 8 bases. DNA of the CDR3: TGTGCCAGCAGCTTAGCGAGCTGGAATGGCTACACCTTC. This encodes CASSLASWNGYTF.

This clonotype was seen a few times. This chain uses TRBV7-2 with TRBJ1-1; D is ambiguous. The germline V and J ends were trimmed by 5 bases and 1 base, with 14 bases remaining between them. The CDR3 sequence is 15 residues long. In germline, CDR1 is SGHTA, CDR2 FQGNSA. The CDR3 loop reads CASSPGGRQNTEAFF. CDR3 nucleotide sequence: TGTGCCAGCAGCCCGGGCGGCCGGCAGAACACTGAAGCTTTCTTT.

This clonotype has at least ten counts. The chain combines TRBV6-2 or TRBV6-3 with TRBJ1-1, with D tentatively TRBD1 (5 bases). Germline V CDR1 and CDR2: MNHEY, SVGEGT. Trimming shortened V by 7 bases and J by 3 bases, and 15 bases separated the two germline ends. The CDR3 covers 14 residues. The CDR3 sequence is CASIKRGADTEAFF. As DNA, the CDR3 is TGTGCCAGCATCAAACGCGGGGCGGACACTGAAGCTTTCTTT.

Of note for this clonotype: A read error is possible here, since a much larger clone lies one base away. The V call is TRBV28, the J call TRBJ2-6; 8 bases align to TRBD1. Germline V lookup: CDR1 MDHEN, CDR2 SYDVKM. The CDR3 contains 15 residues. DNA of the CDR3: TGTGCCAGCAGCCAGGGGGCCTCTAGGGCCAACGTCCTGACTTTC. This sequence encodes CASSQGASRANVLTF.

V and J are TRBV28 and TRBJ2-3, with D possibly being TRBD1 (6 bases). The ends were cut back, 7 bases at V and 2 bases at J, with 10 bases in the middle. This CDR3 region has 13 residues. Germline assignment: CDR1 MDHEN and CDR2 SYDVKM. CDR3 sequence (DNA): TGTGCCAGCACCTTGGGGGCCACAGATACGCAGTATTTT. Its protein product is CASTLGATDTQYF.

This clonotype was observed a single time. The rearrangement links TRBV11-2 to TRBJ2-1; TRBD2 might be the D (6 bases). Trimming removed 1 base at V and 4 bases at J, with 11 bases between. The CDR3 loop spans 15 amino acids. Germline-derived CDR1 and CDR2 are SGHAT and FQNNGV. The CDR3 DNA is TGTGCCAGCAGCTTAGCTTTCGGGACTTACAATGAGCAGTTCTTC. As protein: CASSLAFGTYNEQFF.

This clonotype showed up many times. The chain couples TRBV29-1 to TRBJ2-6, with 11 nucleotides matching TRBD1. Germline V gives CDR1 SQVTM, CDR2 ANQGSEA. J lost 4 bases, V lost 4 bases, and 3 bases had no gene match. The CDR3 has 15 amino acids. The CDR3 spells CSVGDRGTGANVLTF. The CDR3 bases are TGCAGCGTTGGGGACAGGGGGACCGGGGCCAACGTCCTGACTTTC.

The chain joins TRBV3-1 to TRBJ1-2; 8 positions match TRBD1. The CDR3 is 15 residues long. After removal of 0 bases from V and 7 bases from J, the junction contained 7 bases not matched to a gene. Germline V gene lookup returns CDR1 LGHDT and CDR2 YNNKEL (reference sequence). CDR3 in amino acids: CASSQDPQGARGYTF. The CDR3 DNA sequence: TGTGCCAGCAGCCAAGACCCTCAGGGGGCGCGTGGCTACACCTTC. The whole variable domain, remainder taken from reference TRBV3-1 and TRBJ1-2, is DTAVSQTPKYLVTQMGNDKSIKCEQNLGHDTMYWYKQDSKKFLKIMFSYNNKELIINETVPNRFSPKSPDKAHLNLHINSLELGDSAVYFCASSQDPQGARGYTFGSGTRLTVV.

V gene TRBV4-1 combines with J gene TRBJ2-2, with 9 bases identical to TRBD1. This CDR3 is built from 15 residues. Looked up from germline, CDR1 is MGHRA and CDR2 is YSYEKL. With 4 bases clipped from V and 6 bases from J, the junction kept 6 bases outside the gene matches. CDR3 protein: CASSLGQGMAGELFF. CDR3 sequence (DNA): TGCGCCAGCAGCCTCGGACAGGGGATGGCCGGGGAGCTGTTTTTT.

Only a few counts were recorded for this clonotype. V gene TRBV30 combines with J gene TRBJ2-7, with 9 bases identical to TRBD1. Germline CDR1 GTSNPN, CDR2 SVGIG (reference sequence). The V gene end was trimmed by 0 bases and the J gene end by 7 bases; junction bases not matched to a gene: 7. The CDR3 loop spans 14 amino acids. The DNA of the CDR3 is TGTGCCTGGAGTGTCGTGCGACAGGGGGGAGAGCAGTACTTC. It is translated as CAWSVVRQGGEQYF.